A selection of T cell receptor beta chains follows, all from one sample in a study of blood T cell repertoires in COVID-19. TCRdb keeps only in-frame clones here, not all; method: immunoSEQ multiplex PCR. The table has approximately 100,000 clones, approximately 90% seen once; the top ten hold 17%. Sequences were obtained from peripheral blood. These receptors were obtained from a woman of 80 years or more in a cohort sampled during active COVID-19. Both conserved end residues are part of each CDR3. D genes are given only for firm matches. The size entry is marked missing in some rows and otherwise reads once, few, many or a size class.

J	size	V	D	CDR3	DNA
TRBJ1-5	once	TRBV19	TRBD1	CASSIGTGRHSNQPQHF	TGTGCCAGTAGTATCGGGACAGGGCGGCATAGCAATCAGCCCCAGCATTTT
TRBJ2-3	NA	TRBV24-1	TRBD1	CATSVQGQGTDTQYF	TGTGCCACCAGTGTTCAAGGACAGGGCACAGATACGCAGTATTTT
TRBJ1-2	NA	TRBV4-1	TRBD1	CASSQSTGGANYGYTF	TGCGCCAGCAGCCAATCAACAGGGGGCGCGAACTATGGCTACACCTTC
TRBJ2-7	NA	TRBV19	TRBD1	CASSPNDRGRGEQYF	TGTGCCAGTAGCCCGAACGACAGGGGGCGCGGGGAGCAGTACTTC
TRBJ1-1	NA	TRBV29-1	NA	CSVDLLEAEAFF	TGCAGCGTTGACCTTCTTGAGGCCGAAGCTTTCTTT
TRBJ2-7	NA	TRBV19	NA	CASSIGRGYEQYF	TGTGCCAGTAGTATAGGCAGAGGCTACGAGCAGTACTTC
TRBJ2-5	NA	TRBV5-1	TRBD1	CASSASTGGETQYF	TGCGCCAGCAGTGCTAGTACAGGGGGGGAGACCCAGTACTTC
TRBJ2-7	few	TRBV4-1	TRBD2	CASSQDSGRTTYEQYF	TGCGCCAGCAGCCAAGATAGCGGGAGAACAACCTACGAGCAGTACTTC
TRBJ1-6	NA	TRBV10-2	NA	CASSEQGSSPLHF	TGCGCCAGCAGTGAGCAGGGCAGTTCACCCCTCCACTTT
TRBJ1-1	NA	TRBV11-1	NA	CASSLSYGGGREAFF	TGTGCCAGCAGCTTGAGTTATGGGGGAGGACGTGAAGCTTTCTTT
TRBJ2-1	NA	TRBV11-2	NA	CASSLDIGSNEQFF	TGTGCCAGCAGCTTAGATATCGGGAGCAATGAGCAGTTCTTC
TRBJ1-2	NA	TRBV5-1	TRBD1	CASSLAGQQSGGYTF	TGCGCCAGCAGCTTGGCGGGACAGCAGAGTGGAGGCTACACCTTC
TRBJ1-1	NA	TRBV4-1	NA	CASSQDKRTGEAFF	TGCGCCAGCAGCCAAGATAAACGGACTGGTGAAGCTTTCTTT
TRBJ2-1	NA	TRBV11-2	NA	CASRWGSDNEQFF	TGTGCCAGCAGGTGGGGCTCCGACAATGAGCAGTTCTTC
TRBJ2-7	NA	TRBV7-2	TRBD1	CASSPRTGGPYEQYF	TGTGCCAGCAGCCCGCGGACAGGGGGGCCCTACGAGCAGTACTTC
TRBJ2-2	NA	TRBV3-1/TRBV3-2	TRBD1	CASSQEGQGAGELFF	TGTGCCAGCAGCCAAGAGGGACAGGGGGCCGGGGAGCTGTTTTTT
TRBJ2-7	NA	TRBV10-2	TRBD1	CASSGTGSYEQYF	TGCGCCAGCAGTGGGACAGGGAGCTACGAGCAGTACTTC
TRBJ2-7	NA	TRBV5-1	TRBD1	CASRNIRGQGETYEQYF	TGCGCCAGCAGGAACATAAGAGGACAGGGGGAGACCTACGAGCAGTACTTC
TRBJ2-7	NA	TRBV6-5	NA	CASYDSTYEQYF	TGTGCCAGCTACGACAGCACCTACGAGCAGTACTTC
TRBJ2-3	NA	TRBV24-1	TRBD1	CATAQGAGDTQYF	TGTGCCACCGCACAGGGGGCGGGGGATACGCAGTATTTT
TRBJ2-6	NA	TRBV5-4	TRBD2	CASSLGTSGSGYGANVLTF	TGTGCCAGCAGCTTGGGGACTAGCGGGAGTGGATATGGGGCCAACGTCCTGACTTTC
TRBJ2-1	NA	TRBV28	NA	CASSPAVGGNEQFF	TGTGCCAGCAGCCCAGCGGTGGGGGGCAATGAGCAGTTCTTC
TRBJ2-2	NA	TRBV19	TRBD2	CASRLAGLSNTGELFF	TGTGCCAGTAGGCTAGCGGGACTTTCGAACACCGGGGAGCTGTTTTTT
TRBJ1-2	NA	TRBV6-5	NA	CASSSLTTSSGGYTF	TGTGCCAGCAGTTCGCTTACGACCTCCTCGGGGGGCTACACCTTC
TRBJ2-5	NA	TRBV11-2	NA	CASSVQETQYF	TGTGCCAGCAGCGTACAAGAGACCCAGTACTTC
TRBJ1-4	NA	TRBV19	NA	CASSRTATNEKLFF	TGTGCCAGCTCAAGGACAGCAACTAATGAAAAACTGTTTTTT
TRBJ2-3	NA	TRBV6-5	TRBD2	CASKVAGGPDTQYF	TGTGCCAGCAAGGTAGCGGGGGGGCCAGATACGCAGTATTTT
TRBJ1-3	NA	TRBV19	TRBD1	CASSRGTGDTIYF	TGTGCCAGTAGCAGAGGGACAGGGGACACCATATATTTT
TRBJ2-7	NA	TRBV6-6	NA	CASSYQQVWGDEQYF	TGTGCCAGCAGTTACCAGCAGGTGTGGGGAGACGAGCAGTACTTC
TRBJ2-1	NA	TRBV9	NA	CASSAQLTGFPSSLNNEQFF	TGTGCCAGCAGCGCGCAGTTAACAGGTTTTCCTTCCTCTCTTAACAATGAGCAGTTCTTC
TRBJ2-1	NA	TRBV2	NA	CASRSFPGWQNEQFF	TGTGCCAGCAGATCTTTCCCAGGGTGGCAGAATGAGCAGTTCTTC
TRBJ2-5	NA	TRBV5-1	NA	CASSWGPEETQYF	TGCGCCAGCAGCTGGGGGCCTGAAGAGACCCAGTACTTC
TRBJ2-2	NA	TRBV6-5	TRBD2	CASRLGLANTGELFF	TGTGCCAGCAGGCTGGGACTAGCCAACACCGGGGAGCTGTTTTTT
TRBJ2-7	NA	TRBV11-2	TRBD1	CASSLFPPTGQGAYEQYF	TGTGCCAGCAGCTTATTCCCGCCGACTGGACAGGGCGCCTACGAGCAGTACTTC
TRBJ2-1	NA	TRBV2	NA	CASSEARKTSTQFF	TGTGCCAGCAGTGAAGCGCGGAAGACTAGTACCCAGTTCTTC
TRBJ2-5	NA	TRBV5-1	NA	CASSPPDTGGDTQYF	TGCGCCAGCAGCCCGCCGGATACAGGTGGGGATACCCAGTACTTC
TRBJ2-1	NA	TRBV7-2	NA	CASSLEAPMQFF	TGTGCCAGCAGCTTAGAAGCCCCGATGCAGTTCTTC